The table lists the clone carrying this TCR beta chain with many counts. Investigators prepared the TCR beta libraries by applying iRepertoire HTBI primers and Arm-PCR of CDR3 regions. TCRdb re-analysed the multiplex PCR reads in MiXCR, keeping a single row per CDR3 protein. The table includes 680,000 or so distinct CDR3 sequences, about 15% detected once. Regarding time point: newly diagnosed GD, antithyroid drugs for less than 3 months. TCR sequences were obtained from RNA taken from PBMCs. Graves' disease diagnosis relied on American Thyroid Association guidelines. Patients all came to the study from an endocrinology department in Xi'an, China. This specimen belongs to a study of regulatory T cells in long-lasting Graves disease. Germline lookup yields CDR1 DFQATT and CDR2 SNEGSKA (reference sequence). CDR3 size: 12 residues. Trimming took 0 bases from V and 8 from J, leaving 8 bases between them.

The same sample was also studied in work on T cells in Graves' hyperthyroidism and ophthalmopathy. Turning to that study: From stable hyperthyroidism, ophthalmopathy was separated by a 13 V-J model.

The chain couples TRBV20-1 to TRBJ2-1; no clear D gene. The sample was peripheral blood mononuclear cells (PBMCs), taken at new diagnosis, from a patient treated with antithyroid drugs. This sequence was found in a woman younger than 45 with Graves disease. CDR3: CSARDVGDEQFF. The DNA for the CDR3 is TGCAGTGCTAGAGATGTGGGCGATGAGCAGTTCTTC.